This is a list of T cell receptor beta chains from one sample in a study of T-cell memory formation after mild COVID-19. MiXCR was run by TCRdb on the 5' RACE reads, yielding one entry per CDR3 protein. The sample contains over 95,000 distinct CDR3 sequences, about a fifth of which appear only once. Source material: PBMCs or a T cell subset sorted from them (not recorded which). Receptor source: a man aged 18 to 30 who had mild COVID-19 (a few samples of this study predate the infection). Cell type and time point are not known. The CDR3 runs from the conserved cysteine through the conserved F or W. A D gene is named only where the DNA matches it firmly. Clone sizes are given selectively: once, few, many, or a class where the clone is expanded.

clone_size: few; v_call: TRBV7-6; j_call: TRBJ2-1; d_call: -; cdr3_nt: TGTGCCAGCAGCTCCCCCGGACTTTACAATGAGCAGTTCTTC; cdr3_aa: CASSSPGLYNEQFF
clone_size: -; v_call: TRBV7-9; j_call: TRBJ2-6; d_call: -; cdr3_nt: TGTGCCAGCAGTGAAACAACTGGGGCCAACGTCCTGACTTTC; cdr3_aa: CASSETTGANVLTF
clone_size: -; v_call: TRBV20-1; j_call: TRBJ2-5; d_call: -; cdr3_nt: TGCAGTGCTAGTGAGGGGAGGGGGGTGAAGACCCAGTACTTC; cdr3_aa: CSASEGRGVKTQYF
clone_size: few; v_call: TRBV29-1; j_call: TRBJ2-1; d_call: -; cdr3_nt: TGCAGCGCTTGGAGCTCCTACAATGAGCAGTTCTTC; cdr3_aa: CSAWSSYNEQFF
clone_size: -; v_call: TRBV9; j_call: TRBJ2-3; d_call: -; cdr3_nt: TGTGCCAGCAGCGCATGGGACCAAACAGGCGATACGCAGTATTTT; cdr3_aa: CASSAWDQTGDTQYF
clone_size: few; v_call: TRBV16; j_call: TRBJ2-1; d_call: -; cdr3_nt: TGTGCCAGCAGCCAAGACGGTGGTCGGGGGTACAATGAGCAGTTCTTC; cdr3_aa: CASSQDGGRGYNEQFF
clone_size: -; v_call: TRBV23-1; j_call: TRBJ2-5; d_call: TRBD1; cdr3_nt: TGCGCCAGCAGCCCACCTGGGACAGGGAAAGAGACCCAGTACTTC; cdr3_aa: CASSPPGTGKETQYF
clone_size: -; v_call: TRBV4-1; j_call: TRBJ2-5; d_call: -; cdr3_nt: TGCGCCAGCAGCCAAGTAACGACGGGGGTCGGGGAGACCCAGTACTTC; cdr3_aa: CASSQVTTGVGETQYF
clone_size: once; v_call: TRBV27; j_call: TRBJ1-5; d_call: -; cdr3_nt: TGTGCCAGCAGTTTGACAGCGACACAGCCCCAGCATTTT; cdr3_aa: CASSLTATQPQHF
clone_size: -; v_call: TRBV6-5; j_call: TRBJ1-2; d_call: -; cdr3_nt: TGTGCCAGCAGTTCACTCCGGGACGTTTGCGGCTACACCTTC; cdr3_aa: CASSSLRDVCGYTF
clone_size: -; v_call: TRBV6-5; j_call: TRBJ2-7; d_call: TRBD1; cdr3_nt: TGTGCCAGCAGTCAGGACAGGGACGGCGAGCAGTACTTC; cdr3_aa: CASSQDRDGEQYF
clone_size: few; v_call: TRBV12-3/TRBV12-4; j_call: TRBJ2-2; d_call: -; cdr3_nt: TGTGCCAGCAGAGACACTAGCACCGGGGAGCTGTTTTTT; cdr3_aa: CASRDTSTGELFF
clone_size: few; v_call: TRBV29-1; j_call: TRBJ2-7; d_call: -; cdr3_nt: TGCAGCGCGAACTCCGTCGACAGGACTTACGAGCAGTACTTC; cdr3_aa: CSANSVDRTYEQYF
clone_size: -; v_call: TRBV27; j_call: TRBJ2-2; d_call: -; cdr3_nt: TGTGCCTTAAGACACCAGAACACCGGGGAGCTGTTTTTT; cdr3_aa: CALRHQNTGELFF
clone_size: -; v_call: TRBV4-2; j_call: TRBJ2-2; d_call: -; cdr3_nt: TGTGCCAGCAGCCAACGCCAGGGATTAGGAACCGGGGAGCTGTTTTTT; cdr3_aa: CASSQRQGLGTGELFF
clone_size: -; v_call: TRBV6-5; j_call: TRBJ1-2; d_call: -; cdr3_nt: TGTGCCAGCAGTTACCCGTCAGGGAATGGCTACACCTTC; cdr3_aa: CASSYPSGNGYTF
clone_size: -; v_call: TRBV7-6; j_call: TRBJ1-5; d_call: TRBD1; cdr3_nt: TGTGCCAGCAGCTTAACAGGGGGCGAGGATCAGCCCCAGCATTTT; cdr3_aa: CASSLTGGEDQPQHF
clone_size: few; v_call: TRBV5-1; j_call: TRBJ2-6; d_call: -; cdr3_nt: TGCGCCAGCTCTTACCGTGGGGCCAACGTCCTGACTTTC; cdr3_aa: CASSYRGANVLTF
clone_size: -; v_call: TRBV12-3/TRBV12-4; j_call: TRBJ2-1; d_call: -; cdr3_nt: TGTGCCAGCAGTCGGGGGGCTTACAATGAAGAGTTCTTC; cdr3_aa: CASSRGAYNEEFF
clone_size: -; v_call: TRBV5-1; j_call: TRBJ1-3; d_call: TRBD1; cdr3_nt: TGCGCCAGCAGCTCCCGGGACAGCGGATTTGTGGGAAACACCATATATTTT; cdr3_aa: CASSSRDSGFVGNTIYF
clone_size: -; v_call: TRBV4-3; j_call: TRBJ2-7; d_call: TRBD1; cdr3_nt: TGCGCCAGCAGCCAAGATTTAGGACAGGGGCCCTACGAGCAGTACTTC; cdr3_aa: CASSQDLGQGPYEQYF
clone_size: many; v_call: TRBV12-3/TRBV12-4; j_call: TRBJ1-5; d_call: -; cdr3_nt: TGTGCCAGCCAGGGGACGGCTTATCAGCCCCAGCATTTT; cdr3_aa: CASQGTAYQPQHF
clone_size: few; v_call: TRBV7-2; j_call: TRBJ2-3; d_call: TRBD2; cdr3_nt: TGTGCCAGCACCACTAGCGGGGGGGCCGGTGATACGCAGTATTTT; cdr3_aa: CASTTSGGAGDTQYF
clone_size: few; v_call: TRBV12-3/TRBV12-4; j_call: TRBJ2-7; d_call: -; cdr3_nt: TGTGCCAGCAGTGGCGGGACAGTGGGGTCCAAATGGTCCTACGAGCAGTACTTC; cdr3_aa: CASSGGTVGSKWSYEQYF
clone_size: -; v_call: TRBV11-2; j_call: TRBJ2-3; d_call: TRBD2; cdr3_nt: TGTGCCAGCAGCCCGCTCGGGGGGGCGTTAGATACGCAGTATTTT; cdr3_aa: CASSPLGGALDTQYF
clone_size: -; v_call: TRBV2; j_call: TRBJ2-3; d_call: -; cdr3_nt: TGTGCCAGCAGTGGGGGGGATGGAGATACGCAGTATTTT; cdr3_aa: CASSGGDGDTQYF
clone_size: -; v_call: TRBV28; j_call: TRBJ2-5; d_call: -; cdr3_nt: TGTGCCAGCAGTTTAAGCGGCCAGTACCAAGAGACCCAGTACTTC; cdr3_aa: CASSLSGQYQETQYF
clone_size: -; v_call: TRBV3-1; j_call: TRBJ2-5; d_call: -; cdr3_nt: TGTGCCAGCAGCCAAGGGGAAGACTCCGGCCTTGAGACCCAGTACTTC; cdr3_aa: CASSQGEDSGLETQYF